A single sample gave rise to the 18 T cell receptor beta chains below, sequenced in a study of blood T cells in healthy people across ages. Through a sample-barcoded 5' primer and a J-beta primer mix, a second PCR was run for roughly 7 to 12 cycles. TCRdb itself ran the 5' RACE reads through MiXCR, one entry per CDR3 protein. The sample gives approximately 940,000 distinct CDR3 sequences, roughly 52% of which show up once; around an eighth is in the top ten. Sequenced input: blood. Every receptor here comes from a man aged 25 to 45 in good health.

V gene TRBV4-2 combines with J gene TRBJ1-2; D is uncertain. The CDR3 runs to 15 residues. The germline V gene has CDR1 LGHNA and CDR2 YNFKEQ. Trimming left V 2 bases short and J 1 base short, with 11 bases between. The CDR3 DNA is TGTGCCAGCAGCCAAAATATCGGCGGTAACTATGGCTACACCTTC. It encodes CASSQNIGGNYGYTF.

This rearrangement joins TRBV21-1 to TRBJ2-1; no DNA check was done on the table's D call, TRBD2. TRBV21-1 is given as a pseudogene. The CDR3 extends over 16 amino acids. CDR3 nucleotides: TGTGCCAGCAGCAAAGGGGAGGTGGGCTCCTACAATGAGCAGTTCTTC. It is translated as CASSKGEVGSYNEQFF.

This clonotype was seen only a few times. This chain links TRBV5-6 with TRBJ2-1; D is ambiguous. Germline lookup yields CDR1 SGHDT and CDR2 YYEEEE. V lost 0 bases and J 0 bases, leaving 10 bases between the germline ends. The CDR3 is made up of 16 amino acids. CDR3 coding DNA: TGTGCCAGCAGCTTGGCCGTGGATTACTCCTACAATGAGCAGTTCTTC. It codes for CASSLAVDYSYNEQFF.

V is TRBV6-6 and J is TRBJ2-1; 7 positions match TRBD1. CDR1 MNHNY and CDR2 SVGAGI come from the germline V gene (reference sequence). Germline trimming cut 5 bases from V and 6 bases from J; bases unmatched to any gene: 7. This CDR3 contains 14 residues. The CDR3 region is CASSPGTDFNEQFF. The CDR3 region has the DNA TGTGCCAGCAGTCCGGGGACAGACTTCAATGAGCAGTTCTTC.

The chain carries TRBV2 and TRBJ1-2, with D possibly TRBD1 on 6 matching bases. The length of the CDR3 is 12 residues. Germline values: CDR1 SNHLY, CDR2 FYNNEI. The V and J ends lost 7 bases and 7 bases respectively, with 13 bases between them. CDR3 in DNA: TGTGCCAGCAACAGGGTCCTAGGTGGCTACACCTTC. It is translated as CASNRVLGGYTF. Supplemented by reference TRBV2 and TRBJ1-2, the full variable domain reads EPEVTQTPSHQVTQMGQEVILRCVPISNHLYFYWYRQILGQKVEFLVSFYNNEISEKSEIFDDQFSVERPDGSNFTLKIRSTKLEDSAMYFCASNRVLGGYTFGSGTRLTVV.

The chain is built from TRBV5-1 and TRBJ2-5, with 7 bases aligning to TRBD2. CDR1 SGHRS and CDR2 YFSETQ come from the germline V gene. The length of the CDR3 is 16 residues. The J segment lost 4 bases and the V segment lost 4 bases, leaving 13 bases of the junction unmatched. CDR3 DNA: TGCGCCAGCAGCCCTAACAACGGGGAGGGAGGAGAGACCCAGTACTTC. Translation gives CASSPNNGEGGETQYF. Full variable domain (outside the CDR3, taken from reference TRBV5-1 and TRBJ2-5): KAGVTQTPRYLIKTRGQQVTLSCSPISGHRSVSWYQQTPGQGLQFLFEYFSETQRNKGNFPGRFSGRQFSNSRSEMNVSTLELGDSALYLCASSPNNGEGGETQYFGPGTRLLVL.

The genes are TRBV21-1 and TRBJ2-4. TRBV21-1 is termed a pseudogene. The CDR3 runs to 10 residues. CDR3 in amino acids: CASPKNIQYF. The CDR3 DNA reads TGTGCCAGCCCCAAAAACATTCAGTACTTC.

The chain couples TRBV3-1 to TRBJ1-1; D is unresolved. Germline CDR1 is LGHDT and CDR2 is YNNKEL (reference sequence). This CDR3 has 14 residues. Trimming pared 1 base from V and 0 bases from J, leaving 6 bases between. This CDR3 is CASSQVGLNTEAFF. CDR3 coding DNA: TGTGCCAGCAGCCAAGTAGGGTTGAACACTGAAGCTTTCTTT. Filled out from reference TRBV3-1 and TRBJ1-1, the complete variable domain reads DTAVSQTPKYLVTQMGNDKSIKCEQNLGHDTMYWYKQDSKKFLKIMFSYNNKELIINETVPNRFSPKSPDKAHLNLHINSLELGDSAVYFCASSQVGLNTEAFFGQGTRLTVV.

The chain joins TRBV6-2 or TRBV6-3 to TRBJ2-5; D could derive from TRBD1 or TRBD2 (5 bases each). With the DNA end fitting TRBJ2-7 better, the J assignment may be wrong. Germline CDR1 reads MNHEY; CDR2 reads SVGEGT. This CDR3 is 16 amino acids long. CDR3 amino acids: CASSYAGTFGTYEQYF. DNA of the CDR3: TGTGCCAGCAGTTACGCAGGGACGTTTGGGACCTACGAGCAGTACTTC.

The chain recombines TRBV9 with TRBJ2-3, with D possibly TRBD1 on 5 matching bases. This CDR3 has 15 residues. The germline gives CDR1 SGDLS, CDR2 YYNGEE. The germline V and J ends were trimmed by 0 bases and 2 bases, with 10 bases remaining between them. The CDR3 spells CASSVDQGATDTQYF. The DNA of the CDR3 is TGTGCCAGCAGCGTAGATCAGGGTGCCACAGATACGCAGTATTTT.

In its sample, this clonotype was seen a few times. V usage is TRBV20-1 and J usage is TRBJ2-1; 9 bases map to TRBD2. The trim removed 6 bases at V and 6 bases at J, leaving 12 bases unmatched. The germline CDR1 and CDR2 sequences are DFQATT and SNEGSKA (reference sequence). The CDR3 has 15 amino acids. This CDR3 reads CSASTLAGYINEQFF. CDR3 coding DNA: TGCAGTGCCTCAACTCTAGCGGGGTATATCAATGAGCAGTTCTTC.

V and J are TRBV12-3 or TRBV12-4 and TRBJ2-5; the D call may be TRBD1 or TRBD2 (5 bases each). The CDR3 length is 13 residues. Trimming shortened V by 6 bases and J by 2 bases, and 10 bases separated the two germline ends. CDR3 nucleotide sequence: TGTGCCAGCAGGCCCGGGGCTCAAGAGACCCAGTACTTC. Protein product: CASRPGAQETQYF.

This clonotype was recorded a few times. The CDR3 loop reads CSVDVWGAGELFF. CDR3 in DNA: TGCAGCGTGGATGTCTGGGGAGCCGGGGAGCTGTTTTTT. The chain employs TRBV29-1 and TRBJ2-2, with D possibly being TRBD2 (5 bases). Looked up from germline, CDR1 is SQVTM and CDR2 is ANQGSEA. CDR3 length: 13 amino acids. The V and J ends lost 6 bases and 6 bases respectively, with 14 bases between them.

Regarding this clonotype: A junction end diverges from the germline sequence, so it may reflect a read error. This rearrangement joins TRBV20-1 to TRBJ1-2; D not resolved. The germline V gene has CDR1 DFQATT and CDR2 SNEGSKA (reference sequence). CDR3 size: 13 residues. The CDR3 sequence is CSARGQANYGCTF. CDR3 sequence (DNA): TGCAGTGCTAGAGGGCAGGCAAACTATGGCTGCACCTTC.

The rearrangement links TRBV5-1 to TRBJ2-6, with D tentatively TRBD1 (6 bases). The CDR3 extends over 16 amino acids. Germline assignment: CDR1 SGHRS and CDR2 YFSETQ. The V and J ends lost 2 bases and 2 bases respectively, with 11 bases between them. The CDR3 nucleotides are TGCGCCAGCAGCTTATTTCAGGGGACTGGGGCCAACGTCCTGACTTTC. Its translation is CASSLFQGTGANVLTF. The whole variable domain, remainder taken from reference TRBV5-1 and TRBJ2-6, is KAGVTQTPRYLIKTRGQQVTLSCSPISGHRSVSWYQQTPGQGLQFLFEYFSETQRNKGNFPGRFSGRQFSNSRSEMNVSTLELGDSALYLCASSLFQGTGANVLTFGAGSRLTVL.

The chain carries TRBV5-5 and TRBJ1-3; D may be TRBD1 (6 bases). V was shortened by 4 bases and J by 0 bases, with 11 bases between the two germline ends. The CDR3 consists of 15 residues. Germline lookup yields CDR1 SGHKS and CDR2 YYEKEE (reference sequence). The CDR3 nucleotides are TGTGCCAGCAGCAGTATACAGGGCTCTGGAAACACCATATATTTT. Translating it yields CASSSIQGSGNTIYF.

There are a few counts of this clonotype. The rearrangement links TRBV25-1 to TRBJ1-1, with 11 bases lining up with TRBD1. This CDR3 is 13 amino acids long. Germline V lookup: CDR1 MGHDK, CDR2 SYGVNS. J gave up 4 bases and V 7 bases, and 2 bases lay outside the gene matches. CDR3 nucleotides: TGTGCCAGCACTGGGACAGGGGGCACTGAAGCTTTCTTT. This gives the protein CASTGTGGTEAFF.

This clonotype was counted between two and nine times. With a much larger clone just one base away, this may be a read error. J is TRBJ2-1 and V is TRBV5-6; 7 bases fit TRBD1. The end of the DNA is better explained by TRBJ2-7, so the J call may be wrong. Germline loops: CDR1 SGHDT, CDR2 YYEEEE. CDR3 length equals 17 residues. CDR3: CASSLLVGTVSYNEQYF. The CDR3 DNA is TGTGCCAGCAGCTTGTTGGTCGGGACAGTCTCCTACAATGAGCAGTACTTC.